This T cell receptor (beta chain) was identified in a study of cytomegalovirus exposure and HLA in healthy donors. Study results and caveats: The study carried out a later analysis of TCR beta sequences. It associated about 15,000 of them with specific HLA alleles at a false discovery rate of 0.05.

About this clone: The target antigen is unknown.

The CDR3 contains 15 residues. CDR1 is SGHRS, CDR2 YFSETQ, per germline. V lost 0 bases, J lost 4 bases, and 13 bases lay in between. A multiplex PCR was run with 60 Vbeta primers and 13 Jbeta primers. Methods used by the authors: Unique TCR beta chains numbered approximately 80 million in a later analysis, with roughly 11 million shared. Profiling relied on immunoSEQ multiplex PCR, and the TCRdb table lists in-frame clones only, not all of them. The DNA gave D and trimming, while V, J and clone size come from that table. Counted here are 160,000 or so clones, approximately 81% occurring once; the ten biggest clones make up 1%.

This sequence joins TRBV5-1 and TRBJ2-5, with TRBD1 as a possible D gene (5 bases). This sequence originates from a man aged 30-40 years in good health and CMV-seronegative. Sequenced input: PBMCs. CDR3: CASSLGFSGSETQYF. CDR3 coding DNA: TGCGCCAGCAGCTTGGGTTTCTCAGGGTCAGAGACCCAGTACTTC.